The 8 T cell receptor beta chains listed next were all sequenced from one sample in a study of T cell clones after liver transplantation. The method was immunoSEQ multiplex PCR; TCRdb's version includes in-frame clones alone and lacks a portion of them. The table lists over 90,000 clones, around 84% of them singletons. The sequencing here drew on CD4+ T cells from blood, taken around 4 years after liver transplant. The origin of the receptors is a human patient who received a liver transplant. The graft donor may have contributed some T cells.

The chain uses TRBV5-1 and TRBJ2-1; D is ambiguous. Germline lookup yields CDR1 SGHRS and CDR2 YFSETQ. The CDR3 length is 14 residues. V lost 0 bases and J lost 5, with 9 bases in between. The CDR3 protein is CASSLVSVNNEQFF. CDR3 DNA: TGCGCCAGCAGCTTGGTCTCTGTAAACAATGAGCAGTTCTTC.

V usage is TRBV5-4 and J usage is TRBJ1-6; D gene ambiguous. Trimming pared 4 bases from V and 4 bases from J, leaving 12 bases between. The CDR3 loop spans 15 amino acids. Germline V gene sequence: CDR1 SGHNT, CDR2 YYREEE (reference sequence). Here the CDR3 DNA reads TGTGCCAGCAGCACGGACGGAACATATAATTCACCCCTCCACTTT. It specifies CASSTDGTYNSPLHF.

The rearrangement links TRBV11-2 to TRBJ2-2; unclear D gene. V was shortened by 1 base and J by 6 bases, with 12 bases between the two germline ends. This CDR3 is 15 amino acids long. Per germline, CDR1 SGHAT and CDR2 FQNNGV. The CDR3 DNA is TGTGCCAGCAGCTTAGCCCACCCCCGGGCCGGGGAGCTGTTTTTT. Protein product: CASSLAHPRAGELFF.

Only one count was recorded for this clone. The chain combines TRBV12-5 with TRBJ1-2; the D is unclear. The CDR3 consists of 14 residues. The germline V gene has CDR1 LGHNT and CDR2 FRNRAP. V lost 3 bases and J 8 bases, leaving 16 bases between the germline ends. CDR3 amino acids: CASGLEAAVGGYTF. CDR3 DNA: TGTGCTAGTGGTTTAGAGGCCGCGGTTGGCGGCTACACCTTC. The entire variable domain, with the rest obtained from reference TRBV12-5 and TRBJ1-2, is as follows: DARVTQTPRHKVTEMGQEVTMRCQPILGHNTVFWYRQTMMQGLELLAYFRNRAPLDDSGMPKDRFSAEMPDATLATLKIQPSEPRDSAVYFCASGLEAAVGGYTFGSGTRLTVV.

The J gene is TRBJ2-2, the V gene TRBV19, with TRBD1 matching 7 bases. After removal of 5 bases from V and 3 bases from J, the junction contained 3 bases not matched to a gene. Germline assignment: CDR1 LNHDA and CDR2 SQIVND (reference sequence). This CDR3 has 14 amino acids. The CDR3, as DNA: TGTGCCAGTAGTGGACAGGCCCACACCGGGGAGCTGTTTTTT. Translation gives CASSGQAHTGELFF.

This clone turned up a few times. The chain carries TRBV6-5 and TRBJ2-7; no definite D call. The length of the CDR3 is 12 residues. Germline-derived CDR1 and CDR2 are MNHEY and SVGAGI. V lost 6 bases and J 4 bases, leaving 10 bases between the germline ends. The CDR3 loop reads CASRHSNYEQYF. The CDR3 coding sequence is TGTGCCAGCAGACATAGTAATTACGAGCAGTACTTC.

This chain links TRBV7-9 with TRBJ2-5; D gene uncertain. The germline gives CDR1 SEHNR, CDR2 FQNEAQ (reference sequence). This CDR3 spans 13 amino acids. Deletions cut 2 bases from V and 5 bases from J, with 9 bases between. CDR3 loop: CASSLPVGETQYF. The CDR3 DNA reads TGTGCCAGCAGCTTACCCGTTGGGGAGACCCAGTACTTC.

This clone was observed at least ten times. The CDR3: CASSPAGGQYDQPQHF. The CDR3 coding sequence is TGTGCCAGCAGCCCCGCCGGGGGACAGTATGATCAGCCCCAGCATTTT. The J gene is TRBJ1-5, the V gene TRBV28; 7 bases match TRBD1. Germline lookup yields CDR1 MDHEN and CDR2 SYDVKM. V shed 6 bases and J 5 bases; nucleotides not matched to a gene: 13. CDR3 size: 16 residues.